This TCR beta chain was profiled in a study of molecular identifiers for immune sequencing clone quantification. Germline V gene sequence: CDR1 SGHAT, CDR2 FQNNGV. V gave up 4 bases and J gave up 2 bases, with 15 bases separating them. The CDR3 extends over 16 amino acids. Naive CD8 T cell sorting was performed on the CD8+CD4-CCR7+CD45RA+ phenotype. TCRdb processed the PCR reads anew with MiXCR; each CDR3 protein has one entry. The repertoire consists of 62,000 or so distinct CDR3 sequences, with approximately 18% occurring once and the leading ten covering around 1.4%. Material for sequencing was naive CD8+ T cells from blood, with Jurkat cell RNA spiked in. The subset is: FACS-sorted CD8+CD4-CCR7+CD45RA+ naive T cells. The receptor was derived from a human donor in good health. Some libraries in this study had Jurkat cell RNA spiked in. The chain has TRBV11-2 and TRBJ2-1, with D possibly TRBD2 on 7 matching bases. CDR3 in DNA: TGTGCCAGCAGCTCGCACGGGGGGCTTCCCTACAATGAGCAGTTCTTC. Translating gives CASSSHGGLPYNEQFF.